These T cell receptor beta chains were read from a single sample in a study of post-analysis software for immune sequencing data. TCRdb called the PCR reads again in MiXCR, with one record for every CDR3 protein. In the table there are 750,000 to 950,000 distinct CDR3 sequences, about 57% of which are singletons. The sequencing input was blood. These receptors all come from a girl aged 5-17 years with multiple sclerosis. The CDR3 runs from the conserved cysteine through the conserved F or W. A D gene is named only where the DNA matches it firmly. Clone size is shown for a subset of rows, as once, few, many or a class of expanded clone.

v_call	clone_size	cdr3_length	j_call	d_call	cdr3_nt	cdr3_aa
TRBV4-1	once	17	TRBJ2-1	TRBD2	TGCGCCAGCAGCCAAGATCTTACTAGCGGGCTGCGAGGGGAGCAGTTCTTC	CASSQDLTSGLRGEQFF
TRBV20-1	.	15	TRBJ1-6	TRBD1	TGCAGTGCTAGAACCTCCGGGACAGGGAATTCACCCCTCCACTTT	CSARTSGTGNSPLHF
TRBV4-1	.	15	TRBJ1-5	.	TGCGCCAGCAGCCCCGACTATGGGCTAGGGCAGCCCCAGCATTTT	CASSPDYGLGQPQHF
TRBV7-2	.	15	TRBJ2-7	TRBD1	TGTGCCAGCAGCACACCGGGACAGGGCGTCCACGAGCAGTACTTC	CASSTPGQGVHEQYF
TRBV5-1	once	16	TRBJ1-2	.	TGCGCCAGCAGCTTGGACCGACAGTTAGCTAACTATGGCTACACCTTC	CASSLDRQLANYGYTF
TRBV7-2	.	15	TRBJ1-5	.	TGTGCCAGCAGCTTAGCGCTAAACAGGGACCAGCCCCAGCATTTT	CASSLALNRDQPQHF
TRBV12-3/TRBV12-4	.	16	TRBJ1-5	.	TGTGCCAGCAGTTTTTGGGGAGTTGGAAGCAATCAGCCCCAGCATTTT	CASSFWGVGSNQPQHF
TRBV7-9	few	16	TRBJ2-7	TRBD1	TGTGCCAGCAGCCCCCCACCGGGGACAGGGCTTTACGAGCAGTACTTC	CASSPPPGTGLYEQYF
TRBV4-2	.	18	TRBJ2-4	.	TGTGCCAGCAGCCAAGAGGTCGGGGCGAGTTTAGCCAAAAACATTCAGTACTTC	CASSQEVGASLAKNIQYF
TRBV4-1	few	14	TRBJ2-7	.	TGCGCCAGCAGCCAAGAGGGGCAATCCTACGAGCAGTACTTC	CASSQEGQSYEQYF
TRBV20-1	.	15	TRBJ1-2	TRBD1	TGCAGTGCCCGACAGGGGGTAGCGGACTACTATGGCTACACCTTC	CSARQGVADYYGYTF
TRBV4-1	.	15	TRBJ1-2	.	TGCGCCAGCAGCCAAGATAAAGAACGGAACTATGGCTGCACCTTC	CASSQDKERNYGCTF
TRBV5-1	.	16	TRBJ1-2	TRBD1	TGCGCCAGCAGCCCAGGCCCGACAGGGGGCTTCTATGACTACACCTTC	CASSPGPTGGFYDYTF
TRBV29-1	.	17	TRBJ2-3	TRBD2	TGCAGCGTTGAATTCGGTAGCGGGAGGGCCGTTACAGATACGCAGTATTTT	CSVEFGSGRAVTDTQYF
TRBV7-2	.	13	TRBJ1-2	.	TGTGCCAGCAGCTCCACGGTAAACTATGACTACACCTTC	CASSSTVNYDYTF
TRBV7-6	few	16	TRBJ2-5	TRBD2	TGTGCCAGCAGCTTAGCGCTTCTGGGGAGGGTTGAGACCCAGTACTTC	CASSLALLGRVETQYF
TRBV12-3/TRBV12-4	.	15	TRBJ1-1	.	TGTGCCAGCAGTTTAGGGGGCCAGGGGAACACTGAAGCTTTCTTT	CASSLGGQGNTEAFF
TRBV5-1	.	14	TRBJ2-7	.	TGCGCCAGCAGCTTGGAATCAGGTCCAGACGAGCAGTACTTC	CASSLESGPDEQYF
TRBV6-5	once	15	TRBJ2-1	TRBD2	TGTGCCAGCAGGATGGCGGGGGACTCCTACAATGAGCAGTTCTTC	CASRMAGDSYNEQFF
TRBV29-1	.	13	TRBJ2-3	TRBD2	TGCAGCGTCTGGCGGGGGAGCACAGATACGCAGTATTTT	CSVWRGSTDTQYF
TRBV3-1	.	14	TRBJ1-1	TRBD1	TGTGCCAGCAGGGGACAGCTCATGAACACTGAAGCTTTCTTT	CASRGQLMNTEAFF
TRBV11-2	once	16	TRBJ2-3	.	TGTGCCAGCAGCCTAGGTGCATCTCGGGCCACAGATACGCAGTATTTT	CASSLGASRATDTQYF
TRBV9	once	16	TRBJ2-6	.	TGTGCCAGCAGCGCTCCCAGGGACTCTGGGGCCAACGTCCTGACTTTC	CASSAPRDSGANVLTF
TRBV14	.	14	TRBJ2-1	TRBD2	TGTGCCAGCAGCCAGCAACTAGCGGGGAATGAGCAGTTCTTC	CASSQQLAGNEQFF
TRBV7-9	.	14	TRBJ2-5	.	TGTGCCAGCACCAAGGAGGCAGACCAAGAGACCCAGTACTTC	CASTKEADQETQYF
TRBV3-1	.	15	TRBJ2-3	.	TGTGCCAGCAGCCAACGACTAGGTTTAATGGATACGCAGTATTTT	CASSQRLGLMDTQYF
TRBV20-1	.	14	TRBJ2-7	.	TGCAGTACTAGTATAGCAGGGTCTACCTACGAGCAGTACTTC	CSTSIAGSTYEQYF
TRBV12-3/TRBV12-4	.	18	TRBJ2-5	TRBD2	TGTGCCAGCAGTTTAGCGCTCCTAGCGGGGGCTGCCCAAGAGACCCAGTACTTC	CASSLALLAGAAQETQYF
TRBV20-1	few	13	TRBJ1-1	.	TGCAGTGCCAGAGCCGGGGGGCGAACTGAAGCTTTCTTT	CSARAGGRTEAFF
TRBV29-1	.	14	TRBJ1-2	TRBD1	TGCAGCGTCGATCCGGACAGGCTAGGATATGGCTACACCTTC	CSVDPDRLGYGYTF
TRBV10-3	few	13	TRBJ2-7	.	TGTGCCATCAGCCCAGATGAGGGCTACGAGCAGTACTTC	CAISPDEGYEQYF
TRBV28	.	16	TRBJ2-1	TRBD2	TGTGCCAGCAGTTTCCGCGGACTAGCGGGAGGCTATGAGCAGTTCTTC	CASSFRGLAGGYEQFF
TRBV7-2	.	13	TRBJ2-7	.	TGTGCCAGCAGCCCCTTCACGGGGCAGGAGCAGTACTTC	CASSPFTGQEQYF
TRBV4-1	.	15	TRBJ1-1	.	TGCGCCAGCAGCCCCACCAGGACCATGAACACTGAAGCTTTCTTT	CASSPTRTMNTEAFF
TRBV7-3	.	16	TRBJ2-3	TRBD2	TGTGCCAACAGCTTAGGACGAAGCGGGGGGTTGGATACGCAGTATTTT	CANSLGRSGGLDTQYF